This TCR beta chain was recorded in a study of vaccination and CD4 T cells after COVID-19 (dated by TCRdb to between 2021 and 2024). For the wider study: Convalescent patients had a positive SARS-CoV-2 result on nasal swab PCR, and of these patients, nine had mild disease and one had severe disease. In the convalescent cohort there were six males and four females, among whom were two Hispanic individuals, seven Caucasians, two Asians and one multiracial person. Two doses of either the Pfizer-BioNTech BNT162b2 vaccine (n=8) or the Moderna mRNA-1273 vaccine (n=2) were administered to participants. Post-COVID blood samples from convalescent patients were collected a median of approximately 93 days after diagnosis, with a range of 35 to 161 days. The time from the second vaccine dose to post-vaccine blood sampling had a median of roughly 72 days and ranged from 14 to 241 days. For stimulating the cultures, overlapping spike peptide pools were used, derived from SARS-CoV-2 as well as from the common cold coronaviruses HCoV-NL63, HCoV-OC43 and HCoV-229E. Control cultures received a CEFX viral epitope pool as the positive control, an HIV-1 Nef peptide pool as the negative control, or no peptide. The spike-specific CD4+ TCR repertoire was compared before and after mRNA vaccination in around ten COVID-19 convalescent patients and a few infection-naive healthy vaccine recipients. Study-level results and caveats: The median number of SARS-CoV-2-reactive clonotypes rose from roughly 20 after infection to some 40 after vaccination, but the change was not significant. In convalescent patients, a median 86.3% of post-vaccine SARS-CoV-2-reactive clones were detected only after vaccination, and vaccine-specific priming was suggested by this finding. Of the vaccine-specific clones in convalescent patients, 304 of 307, or nearly all, reacted only to SARS-CoV-2 spike and did not cross-react with common cold coronaviruses. Only a relatively small number of convalescent patients were included in the study, and early timepoints following natural infection were not analyzed.

The library was prepared using PCR. DNA from cultured CD4+ T cells underwent TCR sequencing with the Oncomine TCR Beta short-read assay at the Johns Hopkins FTIC core. Genomic DNA was extracted from the cultured CD4+ T cells with the QIAamp micro DNA kit. Oncomine TCR Beta libraries from cultured CD4+ T cells were pooled with unique dual indexes and sequenced on an Illumina iSeq 100. The authors processed their data as follows. Non-productive sequences were filtered out, and CDR3s that did not start with C, did not end with F or W, or were shorter than 7 amino acids were discarded. The MANAFEST web application identified antigen-specific clonotypes by comparing peptide-stimulated wells against reference wells and other culture wells. Positive clones required FDR below 0.05, an odds ratio above 5, and productive frequency above 0.1% in at least two of three replicate wells. A clonotype was classed as cross-reactive if the clonotype showed significant expansion both in SARS-CoV-2 spike wells and in at least one common cold coronavirus spike condition. Similarity between CDR3 sequences was evaluated in R version 3.6.1 using Levenshtein distances (stringdist) and unrooted phylogenetic trees (ape). TCRdb applied fastp at Q25 and MiXCR to the public reads, then kept only in-frame beta chains. Each CDR3 protein gets just one entry, which takes the most common genes and DNA from the rows behind it. TCRdb, not the authors, supplied the V and J calls. In this sample the table shows 10,000 to 13,000 distinct CDR3 sequences, approximately 50% of which occur a single time. Approximately 10% of the sample is held by the ten biggest clonotypes.

Details on this clonotype: Its antigen is still unknown. Base qualities were left out, and no much larger clone turns up one base away.

The germline V gene sets CDR1 to SGHAT and CDR2 to FQNNGV. The CDR3 goes from the cysteine to the phenylalanine over 15 residues. Only the CDR3 portion is preserved as DNA: 45 bases, with reading frame beginning at the first base. V sheds 0 bases and J sheds 2 bases, leaving 10 bases between their ends. Per the publication, the treatment or condition label means: roughly 10-day PBMC culture with coronavirus spike peptide pools or control peptides (ViraFEST assay). The ViraFEST assay, used in the study, expanded antigen-specific T cells with peptide pools and then identified the expanded clonotypes through TCR sequencing. The convalescent patients' positive SARS-CoV-2 PCR tests fell between March and December 2020, which was before the Alpha, Beta and Delta variants emerged in the United States. Each well held around 2.1 million PBMCs cultured with approximately 9.1 ug/ml peptide pools in IMDM containing around 5.5% human AB serum and around 10 IU/ml IL-2. Half of the culture medium was replaced with fresh IL-2-containing medium on days 3 and 7. After around 11 days of culture, CD4+ T cells were isolated by negative selection using the EasySep CD4+ T cell isolation kit. PBMCs were separated from whole blood using Ficoll-Paque Plus gradient centrifugation and then either used fresh or cryopreserved at -140C. In general, triplicate wells were set up for every culture condition.

Recombination connected TRBV11-2 to TRBJ2-5; TRBD1 is a possible D gene, resting on 6 matching bases. Sequencing input: CD4+ T cells from blood, cultured in vitro. This sequence originates from a human donor who had recovered from COVID-19. The CDR3 is CASSLEAQGQETQYF. The nucleotides are TGTGCCAGCAGCTTAGAGGCACAGGGACAAGAGACCCAGTACTTC.